This T cell receptor (beta chain) came from a study of blood T cell repertoires in COVID-19. Source study methods: The assay estimated nucleated cells by amplifying reference gene primers. Sequencing used immunoSEQ multiplex PCR; TCRdb keeps in-frame clones, though not all of them. For V, J and clone size, that table is used; D and trimming come from the DNA. The sample holds about 70,000 clones, 70% to 75% seen once. V was trimmed by 2 bases and J by 0 bases, leaving 23 bases between them. CDR1 and CDR2 from the germline V gene are LGHNA and YNFKEQ. The CDR3 loop spans 19 amino acids. The sequencing input was peripheral blood. The V and J genes are TRBV4-2 and TRBJ2-7; perhaps TRBD1 as D (7 bases). The sequence was collected from a man aged 65 to 85 with acute or convalescent COVID-19. Here the CDR3 reads CASSQKDEGASAFSYEQYF. CDR3 nucleotide sequence: TGTGCCAGCAGCCAAAAAGACGAGGGGGCTAGCGCCTTCTCCTACGAGCAGTACTTC.